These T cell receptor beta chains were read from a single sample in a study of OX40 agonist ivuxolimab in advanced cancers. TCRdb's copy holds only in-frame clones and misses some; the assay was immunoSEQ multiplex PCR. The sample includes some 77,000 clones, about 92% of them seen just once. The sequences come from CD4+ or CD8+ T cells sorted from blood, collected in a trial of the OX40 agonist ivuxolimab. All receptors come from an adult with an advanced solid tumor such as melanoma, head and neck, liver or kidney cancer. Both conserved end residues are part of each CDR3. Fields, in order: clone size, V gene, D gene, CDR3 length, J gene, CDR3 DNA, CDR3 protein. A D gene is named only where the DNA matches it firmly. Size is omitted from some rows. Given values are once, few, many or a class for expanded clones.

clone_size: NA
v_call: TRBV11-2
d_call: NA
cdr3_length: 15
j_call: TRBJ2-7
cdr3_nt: TGTGCCAGCAGCTCCGGGACACCAACCTATTACGAGCAGTACTTC
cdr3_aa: CASSSGTPTYYEQYF

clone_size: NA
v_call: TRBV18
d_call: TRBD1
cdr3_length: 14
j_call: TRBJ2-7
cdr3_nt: TGTGCCAGCTCACCACCGGACAGGCCCTACGAGCAGTACTTC
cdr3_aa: CASSPPDRPYEQYF

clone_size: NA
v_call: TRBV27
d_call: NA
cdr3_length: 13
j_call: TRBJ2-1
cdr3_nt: TGTGCCAGCAGGGGAAGTCTAGCCCATGAGCAGTTCTTC
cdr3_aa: CASRGSLAHEQFF

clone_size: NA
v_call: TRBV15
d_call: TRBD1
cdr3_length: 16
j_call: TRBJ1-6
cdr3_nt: TGTGCCACCAGCGGGGGGGGCGGGACAGGGGTTTCACCCCTCCACTTT
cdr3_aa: CATSGGGGTGVSPLHF

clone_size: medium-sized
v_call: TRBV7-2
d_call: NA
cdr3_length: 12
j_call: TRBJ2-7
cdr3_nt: TGTGCCAGCATGGACAGCTCCTACGAGCAGTACTTC
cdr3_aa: CASMDSSYEQYF

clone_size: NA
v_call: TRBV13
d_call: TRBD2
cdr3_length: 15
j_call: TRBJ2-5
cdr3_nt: TGTGCCAGCAGCTTAGAGCGGGGGGCACAAGAGACCCAGTACTTC
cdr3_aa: CASSLERGAQETQYF

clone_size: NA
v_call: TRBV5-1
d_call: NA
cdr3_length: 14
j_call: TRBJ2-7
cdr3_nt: TGCGCCAGCAGCTTGGAACACCTTATCTACGAGCAGTACTTC
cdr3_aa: CASSLEHLIYEQYF

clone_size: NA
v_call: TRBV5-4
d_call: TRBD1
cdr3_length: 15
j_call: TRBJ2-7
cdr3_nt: TGTGCCAGCAGTCTTGCCGGACAGGGCCTCGGCGAGCAGTACTTC
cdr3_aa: CASSLAGQGLGEQYF

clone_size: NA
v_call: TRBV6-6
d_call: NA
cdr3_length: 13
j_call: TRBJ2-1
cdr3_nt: TGTGCCAGCAGTTACGCGGACCCCCCCGAGCAGTTCTTC
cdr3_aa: CASSYADPPEQFF

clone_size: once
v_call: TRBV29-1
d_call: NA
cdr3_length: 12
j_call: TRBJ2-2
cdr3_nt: TGCAGCGTTGACCTCAACACCGGGGAGCTGTTTTTT
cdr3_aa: CSVDLNTGELFF

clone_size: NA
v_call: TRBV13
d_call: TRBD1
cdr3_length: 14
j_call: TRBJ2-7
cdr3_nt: TGTGCCAGCAGCCGACAGGGTGAATTCTACGAGCAGTACTTC
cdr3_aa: CASSRQGEFYEQYF

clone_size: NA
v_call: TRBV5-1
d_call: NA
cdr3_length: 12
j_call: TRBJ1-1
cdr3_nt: TGCGCCAGCAGCCTAACGGGCAACGAAGCTTTCTTT
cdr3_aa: CASSLTGNEAFF

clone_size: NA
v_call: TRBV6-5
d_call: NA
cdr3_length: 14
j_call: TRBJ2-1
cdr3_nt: TGTGCCAGCAGTCAACAGGGACCTTACAATGAGCAGTTCTTC
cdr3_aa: CASSQQGPYNEQFF

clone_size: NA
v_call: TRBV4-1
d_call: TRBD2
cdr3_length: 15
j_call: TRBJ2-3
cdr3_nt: TGCGCCAGCAGCTATGGACTAGCGGGGACAGATACGCAGTATTTT
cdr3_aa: CASSYGLAGTDTQYF

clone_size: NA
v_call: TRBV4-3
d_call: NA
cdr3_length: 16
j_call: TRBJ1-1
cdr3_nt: TGCGCCAGCAGCCAAGATGGCGGGGATAGGAGCACTGAAGCTTTCTTT
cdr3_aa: CASSQDGGDRSTEAFF

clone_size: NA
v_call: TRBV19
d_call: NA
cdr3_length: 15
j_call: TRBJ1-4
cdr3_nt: TGTGCCAGTAAAACCGGACAGATGAATAATGAAAAACTGTTTTTT
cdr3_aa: CASKTGQMNNEKLFF

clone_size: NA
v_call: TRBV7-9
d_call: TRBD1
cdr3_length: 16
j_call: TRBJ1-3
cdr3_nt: TGTGCCAGCAGTTGGACGTTACAGGGGTCTGGAAACACCATATATTTT
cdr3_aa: CASSWTLQGSGNTIYF

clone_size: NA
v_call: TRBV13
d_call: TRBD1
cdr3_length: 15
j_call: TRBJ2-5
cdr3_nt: TGTGCCAGCAGCTCACCCGGGACAGGGGGAGAGACCCAGTACTTC
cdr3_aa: CASSSPGTGGETQYF

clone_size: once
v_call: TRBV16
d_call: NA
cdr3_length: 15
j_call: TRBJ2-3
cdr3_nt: TGTGCCAGCAGCCAATCTGGGACGGGCACAGATACGCAGTATTTT
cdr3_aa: CASSQSGTGTDTQYF

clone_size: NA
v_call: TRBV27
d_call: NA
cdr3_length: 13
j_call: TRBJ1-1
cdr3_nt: TGTGCCAGCAGTTTCGGATCAAACACTGAAGCTTTCTTT
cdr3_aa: CASSFGSNTEAFF

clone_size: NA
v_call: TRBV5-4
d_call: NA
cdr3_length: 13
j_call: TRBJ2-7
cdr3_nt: TGTGCCAGCAGCTTGGGGCAGAACTACGAGCAGTACTTC
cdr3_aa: CASSLGQNYEQYF

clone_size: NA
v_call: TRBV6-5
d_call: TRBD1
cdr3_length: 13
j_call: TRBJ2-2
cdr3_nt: TGTGCCACCTTGACAGGGGCTCACGGGGAGCTGTTTTTT
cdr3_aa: CATLTGAHGELFF

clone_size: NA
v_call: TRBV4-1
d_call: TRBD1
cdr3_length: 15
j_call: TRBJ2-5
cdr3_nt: TGCGCCAGCAGCCAAGAATTCACAGGGGGGGAGACCCAGTACTTC
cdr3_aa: CASSQEFTGGETQYF

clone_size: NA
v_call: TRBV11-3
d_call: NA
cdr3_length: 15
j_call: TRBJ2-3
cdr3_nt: TGTGCCAGCAGCTTAAGTCCTTGGCCCACAGATACGCAGTATTTT
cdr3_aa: CASSLSPWPTDTQYF

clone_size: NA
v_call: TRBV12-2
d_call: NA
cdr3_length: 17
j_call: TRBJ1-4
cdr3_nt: TGTGCAAGTCGCTTAGTTTTTCTTGGGGGAGGAAATGAAAAACTGTTTTTT
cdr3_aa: CASRLVFLGGGNEKLFF

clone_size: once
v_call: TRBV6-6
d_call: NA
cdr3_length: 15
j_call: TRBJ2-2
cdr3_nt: TGTGCCAGCAGTTATTTAGGCGGGGACACCGGGGAGCTGTTTTTT
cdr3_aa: CASSYLGGDTGELFF

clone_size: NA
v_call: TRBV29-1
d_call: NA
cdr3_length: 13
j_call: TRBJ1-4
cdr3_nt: TGCAGCGTTCGGGGAGGGGACACGGAAAAACTGTTTTTT
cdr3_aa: CSVRGGDTEKLFF

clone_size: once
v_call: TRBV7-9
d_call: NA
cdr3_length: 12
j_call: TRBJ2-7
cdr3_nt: TGTGCCAGCAGCCTTAGCTCCTACGAGCAGTACTTC
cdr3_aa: CASSLSSYEQYF

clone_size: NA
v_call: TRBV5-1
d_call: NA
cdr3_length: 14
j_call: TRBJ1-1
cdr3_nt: TGCGCCAGCAGCATGACCCCTCGTAACACTGAAGCTTTCTTT
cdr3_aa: CASSMTPRNTEAFF

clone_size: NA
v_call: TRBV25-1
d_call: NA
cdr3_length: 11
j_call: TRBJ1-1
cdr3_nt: TGTGCCAGCAGTGGCGGGACCGCGGCTTTCTTT
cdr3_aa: CASSGGTAAFF

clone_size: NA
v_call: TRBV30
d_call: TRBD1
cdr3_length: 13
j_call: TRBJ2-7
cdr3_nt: TGTGCCTGGGTTTCAGGACAGGGTTACGAGCAGTACTTC
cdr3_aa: CAWVSGQGYEQYF

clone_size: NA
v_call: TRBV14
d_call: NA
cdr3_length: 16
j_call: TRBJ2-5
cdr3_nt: TGTGCCAGCAGCCAAGAGGGAGAGGGACTTCAAGAGACCCAGTACTTC
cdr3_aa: CASSQEGEGLQETQYF

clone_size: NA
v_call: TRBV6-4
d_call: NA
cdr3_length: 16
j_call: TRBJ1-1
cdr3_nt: TGTGCCAGCAGTTTGCCCGGGGCAGAATGTAACACTGAAGCTTTCTTT
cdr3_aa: CASSLPGAECNTEAFF

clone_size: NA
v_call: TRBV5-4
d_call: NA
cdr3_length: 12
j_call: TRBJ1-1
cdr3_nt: TGTGCCAGCAGGACGCCTGGTTTTGAAGCTTTCTTT
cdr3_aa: CASRTPGFEAFF

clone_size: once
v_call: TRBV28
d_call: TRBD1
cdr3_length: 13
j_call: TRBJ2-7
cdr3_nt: TGTGCCAGCCAAACAGGGGGCGCCTACGAGCAGTACTTC
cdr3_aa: CASQTGGAYEQYF

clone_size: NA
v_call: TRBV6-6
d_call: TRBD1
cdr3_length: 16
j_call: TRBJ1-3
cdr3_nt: TGTGCCAGCAGTTACTTAGGGGGCCGCTCTGGAAACACCATATATTTT
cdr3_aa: CASSYLGGRSGNTIYF

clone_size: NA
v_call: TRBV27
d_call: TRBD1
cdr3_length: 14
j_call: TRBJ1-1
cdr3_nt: TGTGCCAGCAGTATAACAGGGGGCGCGGCTGAAGCTTTCTTT
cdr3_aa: CASSITGGAAEAFF

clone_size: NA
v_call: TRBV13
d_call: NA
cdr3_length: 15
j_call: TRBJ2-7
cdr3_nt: TGTGCCAGCAGCTTAGTAGGGGGCGGGGTCTACGAGCAGTACTTC
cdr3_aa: CASSLVGGGVYEQYF

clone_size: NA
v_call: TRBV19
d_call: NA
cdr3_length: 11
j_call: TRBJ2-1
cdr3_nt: TGTGCCAGTACCGTCCAGGGGATACAGTTCTTC
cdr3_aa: CASTVQGIQFF

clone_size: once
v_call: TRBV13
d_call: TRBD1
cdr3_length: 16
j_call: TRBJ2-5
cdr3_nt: TGTGCCAGCAGCGCAGCGGGACAGGGGGTACAAGAGACCCAGTACTTC
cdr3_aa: CASSAAGQGVQETQYF

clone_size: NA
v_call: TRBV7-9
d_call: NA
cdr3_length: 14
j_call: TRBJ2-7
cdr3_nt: TGTGCCAGCAGCCGCGAGGGAACCTCCTACGAGCAGTACTTC
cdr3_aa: CASSREGTSYEQYF

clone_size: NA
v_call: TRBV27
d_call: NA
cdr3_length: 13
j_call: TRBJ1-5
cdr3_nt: TGTGCCAGCAGCCATTTCGGAGATCAGCCCCAGCATTTT
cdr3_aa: CASSHFGDQPQHF

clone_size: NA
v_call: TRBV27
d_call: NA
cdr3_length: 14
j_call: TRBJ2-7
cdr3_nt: TGTGCCAGCAGTTTACTGGGTGGGGGCTACGAGCAGTACTTC
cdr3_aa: CASSLLGGGYEQYF

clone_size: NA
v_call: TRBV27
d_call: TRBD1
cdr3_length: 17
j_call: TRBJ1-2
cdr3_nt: TGTGCCAGCAGTCTATCGGTAGGGGACAGGGCCAACTATGGCTACACCTTC
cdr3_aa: CASSLSVGDRANYGYTF

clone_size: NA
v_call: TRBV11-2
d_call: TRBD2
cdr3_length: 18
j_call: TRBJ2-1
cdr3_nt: TGTGCCAGCAGCTTCTCACTAGCGGGGTCCCCACGTGACAATGAGCAGTTCTTC
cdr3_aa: CASSFSLAGSPRDNEQFF

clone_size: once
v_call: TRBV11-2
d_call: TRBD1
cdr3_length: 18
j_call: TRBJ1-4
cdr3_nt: TGTGCCAGCAGCTTAGTTATAACAGGGGGACCAACTAATGAAAAACTGTTTTTT
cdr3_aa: CASSLVITGGPTNEKLFF

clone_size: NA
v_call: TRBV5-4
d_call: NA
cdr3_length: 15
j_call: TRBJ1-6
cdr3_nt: TGTGCCAGCAGCTTGAACCCGAATGCTGATTCACCCCTCCACTTT
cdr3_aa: CASSLNPNADSPLHF

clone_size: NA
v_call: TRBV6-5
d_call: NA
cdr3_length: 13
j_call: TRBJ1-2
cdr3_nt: TGTGCCAGCAGTTACTCGATGCCGGGCGGCTACACCTTC
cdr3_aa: CASSYSMPGGYTF

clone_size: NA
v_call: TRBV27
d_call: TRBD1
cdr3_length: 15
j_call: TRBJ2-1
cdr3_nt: TGTGCCAGCAGTTTCGTCGGACAGGGCTACAATGAGCAGTTCTTC
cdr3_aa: CASSFVGQGYNEQFF

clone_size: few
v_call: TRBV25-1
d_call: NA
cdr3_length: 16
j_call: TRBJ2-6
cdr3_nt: TGTGCCAGCAGTGAATACCTTAGCTCTGGGGCCAACGTCCTGACTTTC
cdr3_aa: CASSEYLSSGANVLTF

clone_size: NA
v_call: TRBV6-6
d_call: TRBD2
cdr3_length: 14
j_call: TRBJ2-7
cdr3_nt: TGTGCCAGCAGTTTTAGCGGGGGGGCCCACGAGCAGTACTTC
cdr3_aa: CASSFSGGAHEQYF

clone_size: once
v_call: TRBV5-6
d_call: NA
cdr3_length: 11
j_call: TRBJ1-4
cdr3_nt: TGTGCCAGCAGCTTGGGGGAAAAACTGTTTTTT
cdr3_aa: CASSLGEKLFF

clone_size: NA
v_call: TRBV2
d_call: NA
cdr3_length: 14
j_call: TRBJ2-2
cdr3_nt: TGTGCCAGCGGAGGCGCAGGGTACGGCGGGGAGCTGTTTTTT
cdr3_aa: CASGGAGYGGELFF

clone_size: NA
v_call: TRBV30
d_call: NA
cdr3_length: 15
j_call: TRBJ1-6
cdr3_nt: TGTGCCTGGAGTCCCCACGCGGGGGGCGGTTCACCCCTCCACTTT
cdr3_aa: CAWSPHAGGGSPLHF

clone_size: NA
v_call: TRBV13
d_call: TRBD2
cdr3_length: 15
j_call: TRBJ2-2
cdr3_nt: TGTGCCAGCAGCTTGGGGACTATCAACACCGGGGAGCTGTTTTTT
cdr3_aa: CASSLGTINTGELFF